The sequence of this T cell receptor (beta chain) was determined in a study of blood T cell repertoires in COVID-19. Study-level background: There were acute and convalescent COVID-19 samples, and they came from the United States, Italy and Spain. T cells, B-cell-depleted T cells, or PBMCs provided the cDNA or gDNA that served as material.

The authors' processing: Scientists estimated how many nucleated cells there were by amplifying reference gene primers. Generated by immunoSEQ multiplex PCR, the TCRdb table keeps only in-frame clones and is missing some. V and J calls and clone size are copied from that table; D and trimming were computed from the DNA. The sample holds around 12,000 clones; more than 65% are singletons and the top ten take approximately 40%. Unmatched junction bases numbered 13, after V lost 5 bases and J lost 7 bases. The CDR3 is 15 residues long. The germline V gene encodes CDR1 SGHTA and CDR2 FQGNSA. This clone was seen just once.

Sequences were obtained from peripheral blood. This receptor was taken from an older man with acute or convalescent COVID-19. V gene TRBV7-2 combines with J gene TRBJ1-1; 7 bases match TRBD1. The CDR3 DNA is TGTGCCAGCAGCCTCGAGGGACAGCTCGTTTATGAAGCTTTCTTT. This codes for CASSLEGQLVYEAFF. The variable domain in full, with the rest retrieved from reference TRBV7-2 and TRBJ1-1, is GAGVSQSPSNKVTEKGKDVELRCDPISGHTALYWYRQSLGQGLEFLIYFQGNSAPDKSGLPSDRFSAERTGGSVSTLTIQRTQQEDSAVYLCASSLEGQLVYEAFFGQGTRLTVV.